Below are 21 T cell receptor beta chains sequenced from a single sample in a study of early T cells in non-severe SARS-CoV-2 infection. TCRdb fed the 5' RACE reads into MiXCR, producing one record per CDR3 protein. The repertoire holds approximately 100,000 distinct CDR3 sequences, with less than 15% as singletons. The sequenced sample consisted of whole blood. The receptors were gathered from an adult who was a healthcare worker with PCR-confirmed SARS-CoV-2 infection or an uninfected control (not recorded which).

Ten or more counts support this clonotype. V gene TRBV29-1 combines with J gene TRBJ1-5; 9 nucleotides match TRBD1. The ends lost 4 bases at V and 6 bases at J; junction bases unmatched: 4. Germline V gene data show CDR1 as SQVTM and CDR2 as ANQGSEA. CDR3 size: 13 residues. The CDR3 reads CSVGTGGSQPQHF. CDR3 bases: TGCAGCGTTGGCACAGGGGGCTCTCAGCCCCAGCATTTT.

This clonotype was found a few times. V usage is TRBV10-3 and J usage is TRBJ2-7, with D maybe TRBD1 (7 bases). This CDR3 region has 15 residues. Deletions cut 3 bases from V and 3 bases from J, with 15 bases between. Germline V gene lookup returns CDR1 ENHRY and CDR2 SYGVKD. CDR3 residues: CAISDPPGGYYEQYF. The CDR3 DNA sequence: TGTGCCATCAGTGACCCACCAGGGGGGTACTACGAGCAGTACTTC.

This clonotype was observed a handful of times. This rearrangement joins TRBV6-4 to TRBJ1-6; no firm D call. V was shortened by 6 bases and J by 10 bases, with 16 bases between the two germline ends. This CDR3 is 14 amino acids long. Germline CDR1 reads MRHNA; CDR2 reads SNTAGT. CDR3 residues: CASSFVPSLSPLHF. CDR3 DNA sequence: TGTGCCAGCAGCTTCGTACCTTCGCTCTCACCCCTCCACTTT.

This clonotype appeared a few times. The chain joins TRBV29-1 to TRBJ2-7; 10 nucleotides agree with TRBD1. The CDR3 totals 15 residues. V lost 4 bases and J lost 9; bases outside the gene matches: 15. Germline V gene sequence: CDR1 SQVTM, CDR2 ANQGSEA. This chain's CDR3 is CSVATSGTGVWGQYF. As DNA, the CDR3 is TGCAGCGTTGCTACCTCCGGGACAGGGGTTTGGGGGCAGTACTTC.

The chain recombines TRBV20-1 with TRBJ1-6; TRBD1 is a possible D gene (5 bases). Trimming took 1 base from V and 6 from J, leaving 13 bases between them. CDR1 DFQATT and CDR2 SNEGSKA come from the germline V gene (reference sequence). CDR3 size: 15 residues. CDR3 sequence: CSARGAGRSNSPLHF. The CDR3 nucleotides read TGCAGTGCTAGAGGGGCAGGGAGGTCTAATTCACCCCTCCACTTT.

This chain joins TRBV5-1 and TRBJ2-5; D is undetermined. Trimming left V 3 bases short and J 2 bases short, with 8 bases between. Germline V CDR1 and CDR2: SGHRS, YFSETQ. The CDR3 has 13 residues. CDR3 residues: CASSSSPQETQYF. DNA of the CDR3: TGCGCCAGCAGCTCATCTCCGCAAGAGACCCAGTACTTC.

This clonotype was counted only a few times. This sequence joins TRBV4-1 and TRBJ2-3; 10 nucleotides line up with TRBD1. The CDR3 runs 15 residues. Trimming removed 4 bases from V and 4 bases from J; junction bases left unmatched: 5. Germline CDR1 reads MGHRA; CDR2 reads YSYEKL. The DNA of the CDR3 is TGCGCCAGCAGCCCTTGGGGGACAGGGGCAGATACGCAGTATTTT. It translates to CASSPWGTGADTQYF.

This clonotype has more than one count but fewer than ten. V usage is TRBV11-2 and J usage is TRBJ2-7; 10 bases align to TRBD1. Germline V gives CDR1 SGHAT, CDR2 FQNNGV. This CDR3 comprises 14 residues. The trim removed 3 bases at V and 5 bases at J, leaving 4 bases unmatched. CDR3 nucleotides: TGTGCCAGCAGCTTTACCGGGACAGGGGACGAGCAGTACTTC. This sequence encodes CASSFTGTGDEQYF.

There are many counts of this clonotype. The rearrangement uses TRBV10-3 and TRBJ1-5; 8 nucleotides line up with TRBD1. V trimming: 2 bases; J trimming: 7 bases; junction bases outside the gene matches: 1. The CDR3 loop spans 13 amino acids. The germline V gene encodes CDR1 ENHRY and CDR2 SYGVKD. The CDR3 spells CAISEGTGQPQHF. In DNA, the CDR3 is TGTGCCATCAGTGAGGGGACAGGACAGCCCCAGCATTTT.

This chain uses TRBV7-2 with TRBJ1-1; D may be TRBD1 (6 bases). CDR3 length equals 12 residues. Germline V gives CDR1 SGHTA, CDR2 FQGNSA. V was trimmed by 6 bases and J by 10 bases, leaving 15 bases between them. CDR3 loop: CASRTLQGRAFF. CDR3 coding DNA: TGTGCCAGCAGAACACTACAGGGAAGAGCTTTCTTT.

CDR3 residues: CASTRGQIDGYTF. The CDR3 coding sequence is TGTGCCAGCACCAGGGGACAAATTGATGGCTACACCTTC. The chain couples TRBV7-8 to TRBJ1-2, with a possible D match to TRBD1 (6 bases). Germline lookup yields CDR1 SGHVS and CDR2 FQNEAQ. The CDR3 contains 13 residues. The V gene lost 7 bases and the J gene lost 6 bases, with 15 bases spanning the gap.

The rearrangement joins TRBV5-4 to TRBJ2-2; D gene uncertain. V was cut by 6 bases and J by 0 bases, with 3 bases left in between. The CDR3 runs to 12 residues. Looked up from germline, CDR1 is SGHNT and CDR2 is YYREEE (reference sequence). CDR3 in DNA: TGTGCCAGCAACACGAACACCGGGGAGCTGTTTTTT. Encoded protein: CASNTNTGELFF.

This clonotype was recorded at least ten times. The chain is built from TRBV20-1 and TRBJ2-7; 12 nucleotides line up with TRBD2. Germline-derived CDR1 and CDR2 are DFQATT and SNEGSKA (reference sequence). V shed 4 bases and J 4 bases; nucleotides not matched to a gene: 11. The CDR3 runs to 16 residues. The CDR3 DNA reads as TGCAGTGCTATACGCCTAGCGGGGGGGCGTTGGTACGAGCAGTACTTC. The encoded protein is CSAIRLAGGRWYEQYF.

This clonotype was counted many times. This rearrangement joins TRBV9 to TRBJ1-1; tentative D call: TRBD1 (5 bases). This CDR3 is 13 amino acids long. V was cut by 4 bases and J by 11 bases, with 18 bases left in between. CDR1 is SGDLS and CDR2 is YYNGEE in the germline V gene. The CDR3 DNA sequence: TGTGCCAGCAGCCCAAGTGGGGAGGGGACGGCTTTCTTT. Translated, it gives CASSPSGEGTAFF.

In its sample, this clonotype was seen many times. This chain links TRBV12-3 or TRBV12-4 with TRBJ1-2; D call uncertain. V dropped 6 bases and J dropped 6 bases, with 17 bases sitting between them. There are 14 residues in the CDR3. DNA for the CDR3: TGTGCCAGCAGGATCCGGCAAGATCACGATGGCTACACCTTC. Protein sequence: CASRIRQDHDGYTF.

The gene calls are TRBV20-1 and TRBJ2-7, with no clear D. V lost 0 bases to trimming and J lost 2 bases, with 8 bases between them. The CDR3 loop spans 13 amino acids. Per the germline V gene, CDR1 is DFQATT and CDR2 is SNEGSKA (reference sequence). Here the CDR3 DNA reads TGCAGTGCTAGAGATAACAGACCCTACGAGCAGTACTTC. Amino acids: CSARDNRPYEQYF.

This chain uses TRBV11-2 with TRBJ2-1, with TRBD1 as a possible D gene (5 bases). The CDR3 extends over 15 amino acids. Germline CDR1 is SGHAT and CDR2 is FQNNGV. V was cut by 5 bases and J by 4 bases, with 15 bases left in between. The CDR3 nucleotides are TGTGCCAGCAGCCGATCAGGGTTTACGTACAATGAGCAGTTCTTC. It translates to CASSRSGFTYNEQFF.

This clonotype was counted between two and nine times. The rearrangement uses TRBV2 and TRBJ1-2; tentative D call: TRBD1 (5 bases). The V gene's germline CDR1 is SNHLY and CDR2 FYNNEI. V lost 3 bases and J 4 bases, leaving 12 bases between the germline ends. The CDR3 runs to 14 residues. The CDR3 region has the DNA TGTGCCAGCAGTGATGGGGGTGTTTTCTATGGCTACACCTTC. Amino acid sequence: CASSDGGVFYGYTF.

There are a few counts of this clonotype. The rearrangement joins TRBV5-1 to TRBJ2-3; a possible D gene is TRBD2 (6 bases). Per the germline V gene, CDR1 is SGHRS and CDR2 is YFSETQ. CDR3 length: 14 residues. V was shortened by 4 bases and J by 0 bases, with 9 bases between the two germline ends. The CDR3, as DNA: TGCGCCAGCAGCGAGGGGACTAGCACAGATACGCAGTATTTT. It encodes CASSEGTSTDTQYF. The variable domain in full, with the rest retrieved from reference TRBV5-1 and TRBJ2-3, is KAGVTQTPRYLIKTRGQQVTLSCSPISGHRSVSWYQQTPGQGLQFLFEYFSETQRNKGNFPGRFSGRQFSNSRSEMNVSTLELGDSALYLCASSEGTSTDTQYFGPGTRLTVL.

This clonotype was counted only a few times. The J gene is TRBJ1-1, the V gene TRBV27; no definite D call. The CDR3 has 19 amino acids. CDR1 is MNHEY, CDR2 SMNVEV, per germline (reference sequence). Trimming left V 0 bases short and J 4 bases short, with 24 bases between. The CDR3 bases are TGTGCCAGCAGTTTATCCCACCTTCAGGTTGCGAAATCGTTCACTGAAGCTTTCTTT. Its translation: CASSLSHLQVAKSFTEAFF.

In this sample, this clonotype turned up once. The chain carries TRBV6-4 and TRBJ2-3; 10 bases line up with TRBD2. CDR3 length: 14 residues. The junction had 4 bases not matched to a gene; V was cut back by 3 bases and J by 7 bases. CDR1 and CDR2 (germline): MRHNA, SNTAGT. CDR3 nucleotides: TGTGCCAGCAGTGATGTAGCGGGAGGAAATACGCAGTATTTT. Translation: CASSDVAGGNTQYF.